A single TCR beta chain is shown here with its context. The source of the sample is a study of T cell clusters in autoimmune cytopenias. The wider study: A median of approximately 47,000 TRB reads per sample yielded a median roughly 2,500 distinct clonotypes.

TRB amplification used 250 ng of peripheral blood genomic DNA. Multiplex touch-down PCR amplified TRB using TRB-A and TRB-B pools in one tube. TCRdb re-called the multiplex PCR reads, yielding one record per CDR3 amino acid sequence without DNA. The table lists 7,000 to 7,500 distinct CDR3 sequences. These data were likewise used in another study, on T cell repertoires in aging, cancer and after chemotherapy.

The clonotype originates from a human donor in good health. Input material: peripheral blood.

This chain's CDR3 is CASSLGQGPYEQYF. The genes are TRBV5-4 and TRBJ2-7; the TCRdb call, TRBD1, lacks DNA for checking. Germline V lookup: CDR1 SGHNT, CDR2 YYREEE (reference sequence). The CDR3 length is 14 residues. The full variable domain, rest sourced from reference TRBV5-4 and TRBJ2-7, is ETGVTQSPTHLIKTRGQQVTLRCSSQSGHNTVSWYQQALGQGPQFIFQYYREEENGRGNFPPRFSGLQFPNYSSELNVNALELDDSALYLCASSLGQGPYEQYFGPGTRLTVT.